Each of the 28 T cell receptor beta chains below was sequenced from the same sample in a study of blood T cell repertoires in COVID-19 (dated by TCRdb to the early 2020s). Library creation used the immunoSEQ multiplex PCR assay. Held by TCRdb, this immuneACCESS table contains in-frame sequences only and omits some clones. Under half of the omission traces to an unresolved V gene where checked; the cause of the rest is unknown. Present in this sample are 200,000 to 250,000 clones, approximately 84% of which were seen just once. 4.4% of the sample goes to the ten largest clones. Sequenced input: peripheral blood. The source is a man aged 50 or older with acute or convalescent COVID-19.

This sequence joins TRBV3-1 (or the pseudogene TRBV3-2) and TRBJ1-3, with D maybe TRBD1 (5 bases). This CDR3 is 18 amino acids long. The V gene lost 0 bases and the J gene lost 2 bases, with 17 bases spanning the gap. Germline V lookup: CDR1 LGHDT, CDR2 YNNKEL (reference sequence). The CDR3 DNA sequence: TGTGCCAGCAGCCAAGACGCCACGGACACTGTAACTGGAAACACCATATATTTT. It encodes CASSQDATDTVTGNTIYF.

J is TRBJ2-1 and V is TRBV7-9, with 8 nucleotides matching TRBD1. Germline CDR1 reads SEHNR; CDR2 reads FQNEAQ (reference sequence). This CDR3 region has 15 residues. Germline trimming cut 6 bases from V and 4 bases from J; bases unmatched to any gene: 8. CDR3 nucleotide sequence: TGTGCCAGCAGTCTTGACAGGGGAAGTTACAATGAGCAGTTCTTC. This gives the protein CASSLDRGSYNEQFF.

This clone showed up just once. V and J are TRBV4-1 and TRBJ1-1; TRBD1 might be the D (5 bases). This CDR3 contains 18 residues. V was trimmed by 0 bases and J by 0 bases, leaving 17 bases between them. Germline V gene sequence: CDR1 MGHRA, CDR2 YSYEKL. Here the CDR3 DNA reads TGCGCCAGCAGCCAAGATTCCCCGACCTCGACAGTGAACACTGAAGCTTTCTTT. Residues: CASSQDSPTSTVNTEAFF.

This clone turned up a few times. J is TRBJ1-6 and V is TRBV2, with TRBD1 matching over 8 bases. The V gene's germline CDR1 is SNHLY and CDR2 FYNNEI. CDR3 size: 14 residues. Trimming at V came to 6 bases and at J to 9 bases, leaving 7 bases not matched to a gene. In nucleotides, the CDR3 is TGTGCCAGCAGGGTACAGGGGGAGGGTTCACCCCTCCACTTT. The encoded protein is CASRVQGEGSPLHF.

The chain combines TRBV20-1 with TRBJ1-2, with D possibly matching TRBD1 (6 bases). The CDR3 consists of 13 residues. V was cut by 3 bases and J by 2 bases, with 10 bases left in between. Germline V gene lookup returns CDR1 DFQATT and CDR2 SNEGSKA (reference sequence). The DNA for the CDR3 is TGCAGTGCTAGTAGCGGACAGAACTATGGCTACACCTTC. Its protein product is CSASSGQNYGYTF.

This sequence joins TRBV5-1 and TRBJ1-6, with a weak D call TRBD1 (6 bases). Germline CDR1 is SGHRS and CDR2 is YFSETQ. The length of the CDR3 is 15 residues. Trimming shortened V by 0 bases and J by 9 bases, and 13 bases separated the two germline ends. The CDR3 nucleotides read TGCGCCAGCAGCTTGGGTGCCAGGGGCGGTTCACCCCTCCACTTT. Translating gives CASSLGARGGSPLHF.

The rearrangement joins TRBV2 to TRBJ1-1; 9 nucleotides agree with TRBD1. CDR1 is SNHLY and CDR2 is FYNNEI in the germline V gene. The CDR3 spans 15 residues. V shed 6 bases, J shed 0 bases, and the junction held 5 bases outside the gene matches. The CDR3 region is CASRGTGLMNTEAFF. Here the CDR3 DNA reads TGTGCCAGCAGAGGGACAGGGCTAATGAACACTGAAGCTTTCTTT.

The V and J genes are TRBV18 and TRBJ1-4; D is perhaps TRBD1 (5 bases). The CDR3 runs to 13 residues. Trimming took 2 bases from V and 7 from J, leaving 8 bases between them. Germline V lookup: CDR1 KGHSH, CDR2 LQKENI. For the CDR3, the DNA is TGTGCCAGCTCACCAGGGGGGACTGAAAAACTGTTTTTT. Its translation: CASSPGGTEKLFF. Together with reference TRBV18 and TRBJ1-4, the CDR3 gives the full variable domain: NAGVMQNPRHLVRRRGQEARLRCSPMKGHSHVYWYRQLPEEGLKFMVYLQKENIIDESGMPKERFSAEFPKEGPSILRIQQVVRGDSAAYFCASSPGGTEKLFFGSGTQLSVL.

This chain joins TRBV5-1 and TRBJ1-1; 7 nucleotides agree with TRBD1. The CDR3 totals 14 residues. Germline V lookup: CDR1 SGHRS, CDR2 YFSETQ. The V gene end was trimmed by 3 bases and the J gene end by 1 base; junction bases not matched to a gene: 3. For the CDR3, the DNA is TGCGCCAGCAGCTATGGGACAGCGAACACTGAAGCTTTCTTT. Amino acid sequence: CASSYGTANTEAFF. Full variable domain (rest looked up from reference TRBV5-1 and TRBJ1-1): KAGVTQTPRYLIKTRGQQVTLSCSPISGHRSVSWYQQTPGQGLQFLFEYFSETQRNKGNFPGRFSGRQFSNSRSEMNVSTLELGDSALYLCASSYGTANTEAFFGQGTRLTVV.

The rearrangement joins TRBV19 to TRBJ1-1; maybe TRBD1 (5 bases). From germline, CDR1 is LNHDA and CDR2 SQIVND (reference sequence). V dropped 2 bases and J dropped 0 bases, with 10 bases sitting between them. The CDR3 extends over 15 amino acids. CDR3 DNA: TGTGCCAGTAGTATAACAGGCAGCCTGAACACTGAAGCTTTCTTT. This encodes CASSITGSLNTEAFF. The complete variable domain, with remaining parts taken from reference TRBV19 and TRBJ1-1, reads DGGITQSPKYLFRKEGQNVTLSCEQNLNHDAMYWYRQDPGQGLRLIYYSQIVNDFQKGDIAEGYSVSREKKESFPLTVTSAQKNPTAFYLCASSITGSLNTEAFFGQGTRLTVV.

The CDR3 DNA sequence: TGTGCCAGCAGTCTAGGACAAGCTACCGTGAACACTGAAGCTTTCTTT. Its protein is CASSLGQATVNTEAFF. V and J are TRBV28 and TRBJ1-1, with D possibly matching TRBD1 (5 bases). CDR3 length: 16 amino acids. Germline values: CDR1 MDHEN, CDR2 SYDVKM. V lost 5 bases to trimming and J lost 0 bases, with 16 bases between them. The full variable domain, rest sourced from reference TRBV28 and TRBJ1-1, is DVKVTQSSRYLVKRTGEKVFLECVQDMDHENMFWYRQDPGLGLRLIYFSYDVKMKEKGDIPEGYSVSREKKERFSLILESASTNQTSMYLCASSLGQATVNTEAFFGQGTRLTVV.

The V and J genes are TRBV2 and TRBJ1-1, with D possibly being TRBD1 (5 bases). CDR3 length: 14 amino acids. Trimming took 7 bases from V and 1 from J, leaving 13 bases between them. Germline V gene lookup returns CDR1 SNHLY and CDR2 FYNNEI. CDR3 in amino acids: CASTTGTWNTEAFF. The CDR3 DNA reads TGTGCCAGCACCACCGGGACTTGGAACACTGAAGCTTTCTTT.

This chain uses TRBV9 with TRBJ2-7; TRBD1 might be the D (6 bases). Trimming removed 3 bases from V and 0 bases from J, with 10 bases in between. The CDR3 runs 14 residues. CDR1 and CDR2 from the germline V gene are SGDLS and YYNGEE. The DNA for the CDR3 is TGTGCCAGCAGCGGAGGGACATTCTCCTACGAGCAGTACTTC. It encodes CASSGGTFSYEQYF.

The genes are TRBV19 and TRBJ2-3; no firm D call. Trimming removed 1 base at V and 0 bases at J, with 14 bases between. From germline, CDR1 is LNHDA and CDR2 SQIVND (reference sequence). The CDR3 loop spans 17 amino acids. In DNA form, the CDR3 reads TGTGCCAGTAGTATAGGAATGAGGAGCGTCAGCACAGATACGCAGTATTTT. Translated, it gives CASSIGMRSVSTDTQYF.

The chain carries TRBV4-1 and TRBJ1-3; 9 bases fit TRBD1. The J segment lost 4 bases and the V segment lost 3 bases, leaving 4 bases of the junction unmatched. The CDR3 runs 15 residues. Looked up from germline, CDR1 is MGHRA and CDR2 is YSYEKL. DNA for the CDR3: TGCGCCAGCAGCCAGGGGGACAGGGTAGGAAACACCATATATTTT. Protein sequence: CASSQGDRVGNTIYF.

This clone has just a few counts. The rearrangement uses TRBV5-4 and TRBJ1-1; D uncertain. This CDR3 has 14 residues. Trimming left V 4 bases short and J 1 base short, with 11 bases between. The germline V gene has CDR1 SGHNT and CDR2 YYREEE (reference sequence). CDR3 DNA: TGTGCCAGCAGCCTCGGAGTGGAGAACACTGAAGCTTTCTTT. This codes for CASSLGVENTEAFF.

The chain carries TRBV27 and TRBJ2-1, with 9 bases fitting TRBD2. J lost 8 bases, V lost 7 bases, and 12 bases had no gene match. This CDR3 region has 15 residues. CDR1 MNHEY and CDR2 SMNVEV come from the germline V gene (reference sequence). The CDR3 spells CASTVGRGGSDEQFF. The CDR3 region has the DNA TGTGCCAGCACCGTGGGGCGGGGGGGCTCCGATGAGCAGTTCTTC.

This clone appeared a few times. This sequence joins TRBV27 and TRBJ1-6; 7 nucleotides match TRBD1. This CDR3 has 15 residues. Germline V lookup: CDR1 MNHEY, CDR2 SMNVEV (reference sequence). After removal of 7 bases from V and 6 bases from J, the junction contained 9 bases not matched to a gene. CDR3 coding DNA: TGTGCCAGCAAAAGAACAGGGGCGAGTAATTCACCCCTCCACTTT. Its protein product is CASKRTGASNSPLHF.

The V gene is TRBV6-5, the J gene TRBJ1-6; 9 bases align to TRBD1. Germline assignment: CDR1 MNHEY and CDR2 SVGAGI. V lost 2 bases, J lost 10 bases, and 9 bases stayed unmatched. The CDR3 is 16 amino acids. The CDR3 coding sequence is TGTGCCAGCAGTTACGCAAACAGGGGGCCAAACTCACCCCTCCACTTT. Translated: CASSYANRGPNSPLHF.

V usage is TRBV7-6 and J usage is TRBJ2-3; 7 nucleotides match TRBD1. V lost 7 bases, J lost 2 bases, and 9 bases stayed unmatched. This CDR3 is built from 15 residues. Germline CDR1 reads SGHVS; CDR2 reads FNYEAQ. CDR3 sequence reads: CASKGATSITDTQYF. In nucleotides, the CDR3 is TGTGCCAGCAAGGGGGCCACCTCGATCACAGATACGCAGTATTTT.

This clone has a handful of counts. The CDR3 DNA follows: TGTGCCAGTAGTCGGGGACAGGGGGTTGAGCAGTACTTC. It encodes CASSRGQGVEQYF. The gene calls are TRBV19 and TRBJ2-7; 11 bases are a match to TRBD1. Germline values: CDR1 LNHDA, CDR2 SQIVND (reference sequence). The CDR3 consists of 13 residues. With 5 bases clipped from V and 7 bases from J, the junction kept 4 bases outside the gene matches. The full variable domain, rest sourced from reference TRBV19 and TRBJ2-7, is DGGITQSPKYLFRKEGQNVTLSCEQNLNHDAMYWYRQDPGQGLRLIYYSQIVNDFQKGDIAEGYSVSREKKESFPLTVTSAQKNPTAFYLCASSRGQGVEQYFGPGTRLTVT.

The chain joins TRBV11-1 to TRBJ1-4; 9 bases are a match to TRBD1. V shed 5 bases and J 8 bases; nucleotides not matched to a gene: 6. This CDR3 has 14 amino acids. CDR1 is SGHAT and CDR2 is FQDESV in the germline V gene (reference sequence). CDR3 loop: CASSPGQGQEKLFF. CDR3 sequence (DNA): TGTGCCAGCAGCCCCGGACAGGGGCAAGAAAAACTGTTTTTT.

V usage is TRBV19 and J usage is TRBJ1-4; the match to TRBD1 covers 7 bases. V trimming: 6 bases; J trimming: 7 bases; junction bases outside the gene matches: 5. The CDR3 consists of 13 residues. Germline CDR1 reads LNHDA; CDR2 reads SQIVND (reference sequence). CDR3 residues: CASRRDSSEKLFF. The CDR3 DNA reads TGTGCCAGTAGAAGGGACAGTAGTGAAAAACTGTTTTTT. The whole variable domain, remainder taken from reference TRBV19 and TRBJ1-4, is DGGITQSPKYLFRKEGQNVTLSCEQNLNHDAMYWYRQDPGQGLRLIYYSQIVNDFQKGDIAEGYSVSREKKESFPLTVTSAQKNPTAFYLCASRRDSSEKLFFGSGTQLSVL.

This clone was seen only once. V gene TRBV11-2 combines with J gene TRBJ2-2; no firm D call. Trimming removed 0 bases at V and 4 bases at J, with 6 bases between. The CDR3 runs 14 residues. CDR1 and CDR2 from the germline V gene are SGHAT and FQNNGV. CDR3 residues: CASSLDGPTGELFF. In nucleotides, the CDR3 is TGTGCCAGCAGCTTAGATGGCCCCACCGGGGAGCTGTTTTTT.

The DNA for the CDR3 is TGTGCCACCAGGATCAGGGGTTATGAAAAACTGTTTTTT. It specifies CATRIRGYEKLFF. The gene calls are TRBV24-1 and TRBJ1-4, with a weak D call TRBD1 (6 bases). V lost 7 bases to trimming and J lost 6 bases, with 11 bases between them. Germline loops: CDR1 KGHDR, CDR2 SFDVKD. This CDR3 comprises 13 residues.

The rearrangement uses TRBV18 and TRBJ2-3; 10 bases align to TRBD2. This CDR3 is built from 16 residues. Germline loops: CDR1 KGHSH, CDR2 LQKENI. V lost 1 base to trimming and J lost 2 bases; unmatched junction nucleotides: 3. CDR3 residues: CASSPLAGGYTDTQYF. CDR3 DNA: TGTGCCAGCTCACCACTAGCGGGGGGCTACACAGATACGCAGTATTTT.

This clone was detected a few times. The chain links TRBV7-2 to TRBJ1-5, with D perhaps matching TRBD1 (6 bases). V gave up 5 bases and J gave up 5 bases, with 19 bases separating them. The CDR3 contains 16 residues. Germline V CDR1 and CDR2: SGHTA, FQGNSA. The CDR3 reads CASSLIATGGDQPQHF. The DNA for the CDR3 is TGTGCCAGCAGCCTAATCGCGACAGGCGGCGATCAGCCCCAGCATTTT.

This clone has only one observation. The rearrangement joins TRBV4-1 to TRBJ1-5; possible D gene TRBD1, 5 bases. The V and J ends lost 4 bases and 5 bases respectively, with 12 bases between them. Germline CDR1 and CDR2: MGHRA and YSYEKL. CDR3 size: 14 residues. CDR3 sequence (DNA): TGCGCCAGCAGCCCGCAGGGAGGGGATCAGCCCCAGCATTTT. As protein: CASSPQGGDQPQHF.